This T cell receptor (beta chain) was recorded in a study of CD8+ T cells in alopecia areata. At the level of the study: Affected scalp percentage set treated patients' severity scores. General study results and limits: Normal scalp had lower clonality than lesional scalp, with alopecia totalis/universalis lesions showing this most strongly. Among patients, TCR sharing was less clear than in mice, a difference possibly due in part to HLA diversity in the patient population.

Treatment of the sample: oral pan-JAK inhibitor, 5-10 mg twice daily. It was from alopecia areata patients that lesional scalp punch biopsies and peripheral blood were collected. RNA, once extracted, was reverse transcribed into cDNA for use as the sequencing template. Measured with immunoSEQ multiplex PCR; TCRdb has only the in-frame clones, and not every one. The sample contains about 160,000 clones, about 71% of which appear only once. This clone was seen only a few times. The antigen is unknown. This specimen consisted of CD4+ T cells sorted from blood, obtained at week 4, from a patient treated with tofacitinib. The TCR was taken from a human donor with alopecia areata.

CDR3 DNA sequence: TGTGCCTCGGGGCGCTGGGTGGCAGATACGCAGTATTTT. Its translation is CASGRWVADTQYF. This sequence joins TRBV30 and TRBJ2-3, with D perhaps being TRBD1 or TRBD2 (5 bases each). CDR1 and CDR2 (germline): GTSNPN, SVGIG (reference sequence). CDR3 length equals 13 residues. The ends were cut back, 7 bases at V and 4 bases at J, with 15 bases in the middle.